The entry below gives a single TCR beta chain sequence along with its context. The specificity of this receptor is unknown. No much larger clone exists at a distance of one base, and base qualities are not known. For CDR1 and CDR2, the germline V gene lists MGHRA and YSYEKL. Measured from the cysteine to the phenylalanine, the CDR3 is 12 residues long. CDR3 DNA only is kept here, 36 bases in frame from base 1. The V end loses 4 bases and the J end loses 6 bases, and a stretch of 8 bases separates them. The sample belongs to a study of CD8+ T cells in alopecia areata (dated by TCRdb to the late 2010s). Notes on the research overall: The study used high-throughput TCRbeta sequencing to examine T cell clonal expansion in alopecia areata, in both the C3H/HeJ mouse model and human patients. RNA was extracted with the PAXgene miRNA kit for fixed scalp, the miRNeasy kit for PBMCs, and the RNeasy kit for mouse skin. Amplification of TCRbeta CDR3 regions was done by immunoSEQ multiplex PCR using 35 Vbeta forward primers and 13 Jbeta reverse primers. Clonality in the scalp was compared among normal scalp (n=4), patchy alopecia areata scalp (n=8), and alopecia totalis/universalis scalp (n=8). On the human side, TCRbeta sequencing was run on scalp tissue and on sorted CD4+ and CD8+ peripheral blood T cells from healthy controls and from alopecia areata patients with either patchy or totalis/universalis disease.

The library was made by the immunoSEQ multiplex PCR assay. For TCR sequencing, RNA was extracted from every sample and reverse transcribed into cDNA to serve as template. SuperScript III was used for first-strand cDNA synthesis, primed with a 2:1 mix of oligo-dT and random hexamers. Amplification bias was assessed with a synthetic immune receptor repertoire, and residual bias was removed computationally. On the authors' methods: Raw reads were preprocessed to remove errors, and CDR3 was defined according to IMGT conventions as the region from the conserved cysteine to phenylalanine. Clonality was computed as 1 minus the Shannon entropy, with the entropy normalized by log2 of the number of productive unique TCRs. CD4 or CD8 identity of scalp clones was inferred by cross-referencing scalp TCRbeta sequences with sorted blood CD4 and CD8 repertoires. This immuneACCESS table, as held by TCRdb, lists in-frame sequences with V and J called but not all clones. Of the missing ones, under half trace to an unresolved V gene in checked studies; the others have no known cause. Clonal size and the V and J genes are those of that table, whereas D and trimming came from the DNA. The sample profile shows 100,000 to 150,000 clones; around 50% of them were found once. The ten largest clonotypes hold roughly 10% of the sample.

Lesional scalp punch biopsies and peripheral blood were obtained from alopecia areata patients. After PBMCs were isolated by density centrifugation and stained for CD3, CD4 and CD8, a FACSAria was used to sort CD4+ and CD8+ T cells. Untreated alopecia areata patients were recruited as part of a multicenter biomarker study. For five biomarker-study patients, blood CD8+ T cells were further sorted into NKG2D-low and NKG2D-high fractions. Study-wide findings and limitations: Unlike mouse skin, where gammadelta T cells dominate, normal human skin contains resident alphabeta T cells that get sequenced too, which complicates analysis of the scalp TCR repertoire. Shared TCR sequences between patients were less evident than in mice, which may be partly attributable to HLA diversity in the patient population. Compared with normal scalp, lesional scalp had higher clonality and more expanded CD8+ clones, particularly in alopecia totalis/universalis, a pattern that suggests antigenic drive.

Recombination connected TRBV4-1 to TRBJ2-3; the D gene lacks a confident call. The specimen sequenced was NKG2D-low CD8+ T cells sorted from blood. The sample's cell subset or site label, in plain terms: sorted CD8+ NKG2D-low blood T cells. This clonotype was obtained from a human donor with alopecia areata. The CDR3 protein sequence reads: CASSLVSDTQYF. The bases are TGCGCCAGCAGCCTTGTGTCCGATACGCAGTATTTT.